This TCR beta chain was sequenced in a study of CXCR3-negative and CXCR3-positive naive CD8 T cells. On the study more broadly: Overall TRB read output was approximately 150 million, and each library contained about 1.5 +/- 0.3 million reads. General study findings and limits: Similar TRBV-TRBJ gene usage was seen in naive CXCR3-negative and CXCR3-positive cells, but not in memory cells. Diversity in memory CD8+ cells fell much lower than the comparably high levels seen in both naive subsets.

A note on this clonotype: Its antigen is still unknown.

This CDR3 spans 16 amino acids. Germline loops: CDR1 MDHEN, CDR2 SYDVKM. Researchers prepared the TRB cDNA libraries using 5' RACE with UMI labels. Using the 5' RACE reads, TCRdb records one entry per CDR3 protein without DNA. Listed are over 70,000 distinct CDR3 sequences; around 1.7% falls within the top ten. The chain couples TRBV28 to TRBJ1-6; TCRdb calls TRBD1, which cannot be checked without DNA. The sequenced sample was naive CXCR3- CD8+ T cells from blood. The subset here: CD45RO-CCR7+CD27+CD95- naive CD8+ T cells lacking CXCR3 (TNR3-). The sequence was collected from a human donor in good health. Some clones in this sample may be carry-over from other donors' samples. The CDR3 loop reads CASTVGGNSYNSPLHF.